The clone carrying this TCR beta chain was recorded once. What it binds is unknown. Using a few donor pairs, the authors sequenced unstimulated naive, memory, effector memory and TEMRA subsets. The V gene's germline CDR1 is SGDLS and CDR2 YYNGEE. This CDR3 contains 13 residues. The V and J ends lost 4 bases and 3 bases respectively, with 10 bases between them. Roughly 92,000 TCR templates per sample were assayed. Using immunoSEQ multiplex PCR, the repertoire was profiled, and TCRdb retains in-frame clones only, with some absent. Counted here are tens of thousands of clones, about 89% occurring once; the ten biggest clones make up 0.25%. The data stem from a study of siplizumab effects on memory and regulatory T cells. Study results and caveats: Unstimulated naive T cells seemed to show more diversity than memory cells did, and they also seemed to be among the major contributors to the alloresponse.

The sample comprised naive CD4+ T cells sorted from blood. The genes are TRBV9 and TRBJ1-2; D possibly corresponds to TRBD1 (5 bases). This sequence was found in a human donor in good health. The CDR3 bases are TGTGCCAGCAGCCCTTGGGGGGACTATGGCTACACCTTC. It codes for CASSPWGDYGYTF.